This record looks at one T cell receptor (beta chain) sequence and its context. Its antigen remains unidentified. Fresh 10 ml peripheral blood yielded PBMCs. The data originate from a study of T cells in Graves' hyperthyroidism and ophthalmopathy. The wider study: Specimen type is peripheral blood, collected at initial diagnosis prior to any treatment. Broader study findings: Most thyroid-expanded clonotypes above 0.001 were also found in blood. Ophthalmopathy onset followed model prediction by a median approximately 7 months.

Using RNA transcripts as the source, TCR beta CDR3 regions were amplified. A first-round RT-PCR of the TCR CDR3 used the HTBI primer set. TCRdb recomputed calls from the multiplex PCR reads with MiXCR, one row per CDR3 protein. The sample has approximately 600,000 distinct CDR3 sequences, around 15% seen once. Sequences were obtained from blood. The receptor was isolated from a woman in her twenties or thirties with Graves' hyperthyroidism.

For the CDR3, the DNA is TGTGCCAGCAGCTTTACAGGGGGGGAGTACACAGATACGCAGTATTTT. This sequence encodes CASSFTGGEYTDTQYF. The gene calls are TRBV5-4 and TRBJ2-3, with D perhaps matching TRBD1 (8 bases). V was clipped by 2 bases and J by 2 bases, with 15 bases between them. The CDR3 runs 16 residues. The germline V gene has CDR1 SGHNT and CDR2 YYREEE (reference sequence).